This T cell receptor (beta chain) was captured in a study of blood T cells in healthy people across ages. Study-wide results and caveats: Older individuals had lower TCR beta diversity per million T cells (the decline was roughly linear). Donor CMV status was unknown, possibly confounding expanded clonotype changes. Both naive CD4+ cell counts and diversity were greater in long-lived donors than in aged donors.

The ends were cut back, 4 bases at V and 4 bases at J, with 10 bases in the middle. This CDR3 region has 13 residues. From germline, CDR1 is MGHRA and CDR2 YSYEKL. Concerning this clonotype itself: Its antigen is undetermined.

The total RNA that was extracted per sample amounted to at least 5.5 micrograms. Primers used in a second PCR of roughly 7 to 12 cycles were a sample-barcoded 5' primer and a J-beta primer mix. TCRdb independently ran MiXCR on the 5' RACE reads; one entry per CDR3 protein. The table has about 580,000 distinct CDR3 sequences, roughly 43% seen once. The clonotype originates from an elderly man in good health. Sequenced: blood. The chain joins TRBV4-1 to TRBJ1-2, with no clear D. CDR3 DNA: TGCGCCAGCAGCCTTCGAACCGGCTATGGCTACACCTTC. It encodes CASSLRTGYGYTF.